This TCR beta chain emerged from a study of response to subunit inactivated influenza vaccine. Study-wide results and limits: Each seasonal influenza vaccination, the authors suggested, recruits few new T cells.

One entry per CDR3 protein, called by TCRdb with MiXCR from the RT-PCR reads. The profile shows about 500,000 distinct CDR3 sequences, 10% to 15% of them singletons. This clonotype has at least ten counts. Its specificity is unknown. One junction end does not reproduce the germline sequence, and a read error may be involved. Source: PBMCs from blood, taken 40 to 50 days after vaccination. This sequence was found in a man aged 50-60 years who received an inactivated influenza vaccine.

In DNA, the CDR3 is TGTGCCAGCAGCGGAACCGGGACAGCCTACGTGCAGTACTTC. It specifies CASSGTGTAYVQYF. The chain carries TRBV7-9 and TRBJ2-7; 7 bases are shared with TRBD1. Per germline, CDR1 SEHNR and CDR2 FQNEAQ (reference sequence). CDR3 size: 14 residues.